These 8 T cell receptor beta chains share one sample of origin, sequenced in a study of blood T cell repertoires in COVID-19. TCRdb's copy holds only in-frame clones and misses some; the assay was immunoSEQ multiplex PCR. The repertoire consists of roughly 190,000 clones, with about 86% occurring once and the leading ten covering approximately 14%. Sequencing was performed on peripheral blood. The receptors here all came from a man between 25 and 39 years old with active or convalescent COVID-19.

The chain uses TRBV19 and TRBJ1-1; TRBD1 matches at 7 bases. The length of the CDR3 is 16 residues. J gave up 1 base and V 8 bases, and 13 bases lay outside the gene matches. The germline gives CDR1 LNHDA, CDR2 SQIVND (reference sequence). CDR3 nucleotide sequence: TGTGCCAGTTACTGGGACAGAGGGCTCTCGAACACTGAAGCTTTCTTT. Residues: CASYWDRGLSNTEAFF.

The chain links TRBV6-5 to TRBJ1-1; the match to TRBD1 covers 7 bases. V dropped 6 bases and J dropped 1; count of bases not matched to a gene: 2. Germline V gene data show CDR1 as MNHEY and CDR2 as SVGAGI. The CDR3 totals 13 residues. CDR3 sequence: CASSPGGNTEAFF. CDR3 bases: TGTGCCAGCAGCCCAGGGGGGAACACTGAAGCTTTCTTT.

The chain has TRBV6-4 and TRBJ2-3, with 12 bases lining up with TRBD2. The CDR3 has 16 amino acids. The germline CDR1 and CDR2 sequences are MRHNA and SNTAGT. J was trimmed by 3 bases and V by 0 bases; bases with no gene match: 1. The CDR3: CASSDSGTSGTDTQYF. CDR3 nucleotides: TGTGCCAGCAGTGACTCCGGGACTAGCGGGACAGATACGCAGTATTTT.

The chain carries TRBV7-9 and TRBJ1-2, with 7 bases aligning to TRBD1. The CDR3 has 16 amino acids. J was trimmed by 4 bases and V by 6 bases; bases with no gene match: 14. From germline, CDR1 is SEHNR and CDR2 FQNEAQ (reference sequence). The DNA for the CDR3 is TGTGCCAGCAGGACTACAGACAGGGCATTGGGCTATGGCTACACCTTC. Protein: CASRTTDRALGYGYTF.

This clone has just a few counts. This chain connects TRBV19 to TRBJ1-5; 7 bases match TRBD1. From germline, CDR1 is LNHDA and CDR2 SQIVND (reference sequence). The CDR3 extends over 16 amino acids. J lost 8 bases, V lost 4 bases, and 14 bases had no gene match. In DNA, the CDR3 is TGTGCCAGTAGTACTCGGGGGACAGCACCAGTGGAGCCCCAGCATTTT. The encoded protein is CASSTRGTAPVEPQHF.

The rearrangement joins TRBV28 to TRBJ1-5; D is unclear. The V gene lost 5 bases and the J gene lost 0 bases, with 26 bases spanning the gap. The CDR3 runs 20 residues. The germline V gene has CDR1 MDHEN and CDR2 SYDVKM. The CDR3 reads CASSPPLGGRGLNSNQPQHF. Written as DNA, the CDR3 is TGTGCCAGCAGTCCCCCGTTGGGCGGTCGAGGACTTAATAGCAATCAGCCCCAGCATTTT.

The J gene is TRBJ2-2, the V gene TRBV18, with 8 nucleotides matching TRBD1. CDR1 is KGHSH and CDR2 is LQKENI in the germline V gene. With V trimmed by 3 bases and J by 3 bases, 3 bases remained unmatched. There are 15 residues in the CDR3. CDR3 amino acids: CASSPPTGDTGELFF. CDR3 in DNA: TGTGCCAGCTCACCTCCGACAGGGGACACCGGGGAGCTGTTTTTT.

This clone appeared a few times. The chain carries TRBV2 and TRBJ2-1; 8 bases are shared with TRBD1. V lost 6 bases, J lost 3 bases, and 4 bases stayed unmatched. The CDR3 runs to 14 residues. The germline CDR1 and CDR2 sequences are SNHLY and FYNNEI. The CDR3 loop reads CASRKGQVYNEQFF. The DNA of the CDR3 is TGTGCCAGCAGAAAGGGACAGGTCTACAATGAGCAGTTCTTC.